The 13 T cell receptor beta chains in this list originate from one sample, sequenced in a study of CD4 T cells in relation to SARS-CoV-2 and coronaviruses. The unexposed donors gave CD4+ T cells in about 2010-2019, prior to COVID-19. After ten to eleven days of culture, CD4+ T cells were isolated. Assay: immunoSEQ multiplex PCR; the TCRdb copy retains only in-frame clones and omits some. The table lists about 26,000 clones, roughly 81% of them singletons, with 18% in the top ten. These TCRs are of unknown antigen specificity. The sequencing input was CD4+ T cells from PBMCs, cultured in vitro. The receptors derive from a human donor in good health.

The chain couples TRBV18 to TRBJ2-7, with 8 bases fitting TRBD1. Per germline, CDR1 KGHSH and CDR2 LQKENI. J gave up 0 bases and V 6 bases, and 7 bases lay outside the gene matches. This CDR3 contains 15 residues. For the CDR3, the DNA is TGTGCCAGCTCCCTAGCGCAGGGGGCCTCCTACGAGCAGTACTTC. Protein sequence: CASSLAQGASYEQYF.

The chain carries TRBV7-8 and TRBJ2-5; D uncertain. The CDR3 length is 15 residues. Germline-derived CDR1 and CDR2 are SGHVS and FQNEAQ. V lost 5 bases to trimming and J lost 5 bases, with 18 bases between them. The CDR3 nucleotides read TGTGCCAGCAGCCTAATAACTACAACCATTGAGACCCAGTACTTC. Protein sequence: CASSLITTTIETQYF.

V gene TRBV10-3 combines with J gene TRBJ2-1, with TRBD2 matching over 9 bases. V dropped 5 bases and J dropped 5; count of bases not matched to a gene: 10. Looked up from germline, CDR1 is ENHRY and CDR2 is SYGVKD. The CDR3 totals 16 residues. The CDR3 region is CAISPRGGGADNEQFF. Here the CDR3 DNA reads TGTGCCATCAGTCCCCGCGGCGGGGGGGCGGACAATGAGCAGTTCTTC.

The chain links TRBV7-2 to TRBJ2-2; D is ambiguous. This CDR3 region has 16 residues. From germline, CDR1 is SGHTA and CDR2 FQGNSA. V was pared by 1 base and J by 0 bases, with 9 bases between. For the CDR3, the DNA is TGTGCCAGCAGCTTAGAGGGTGGGTCGAACACCGGGGAGCTGTTTTTT. Protein product: CASSLEGGSNTGELFF.

The rearrangement links TRBV5-1 to TRBJ2-5; possibly TRBD2 for D (5 bases). The CDR3 loop spans 12 amino acids. V dropped 2 bases and J dropped 4 bases, with 6 bases sitting between them. Germline CDR1 SGHRS, CDR2 YFSETQ. This chain's CDR3 is CASSFTRETQYF. The CDR3 nucleotides are TGCGCCAGCAGCTTTACTAGAGAGACCCAGTACTTC.

This rearrangement joins TRBV30 to TRBJ2-7; D unclear. Germline V gene data show CDR1 as GTSNPN and CDR2 as SVGIG (reference sequence). The CDR3 sequence is 13 residues long. With 3 bases removed from V and 0 bases from J, the gap between germline ends came to 9 bases. CDR3 amino acids: CAWRGWASYEQYF. CDR3 in DNA: TGTGCCTGGAGGGGTTGGGCCTCCTACGAGCAGTACTTC.

The genes are TRBV24-1 and TRBJ2-5, with 7 bases that match TRBD1. This CDR3 spans 14 amino acids. CDR1 and CDR2 (germline): KGHDR, SFDVKD. With V trimmed by 4 bases and J by 3 bases, 4 bases remained unmatched. The CDR3 loop reads CATSETGLEETQYF. The DNA of the CDR3 is TGTGCCACCAGTGAGACAGGGCTGGAAGAGACCCAGTACTTC.

The chain uses TRBV7-2 and TRBJ2-3; perhaps TRBD2 as D (6 bases). CDR3 length equals 14 residues. The ends were cut back, 5 bases at V and 0 bases at J, with 9 bases in the middle. The germline V gene encodes CDR1 SGHTA and CDR2 FQGNSA. The CDR3 region is CASSGRKSTDTQYF. The DNA of the CDR3 is TGTGCCAGCAGCGGGAGGAAGAGCACAGATACGCAGTATTTT.

This chain links TRBV18 with TRBJ2-2, with no clear D. There are 14 residues in the CDR3. V was cut by 2 bases and J by 3 bases, with 7 bases left in between. CDR1 and CDR2 (germline): KGHSH, LQKENI. The CDR3 region has the DNA TGTGCCAGCTCACCAGGGTTCGACACCGGGGAGCTGTTTTTT. It encodes CASSPGFDTGELFF.

The chain carries TRBV29-1 and TRBJ2-5; 7 nucleotides match TRBD1. Per the germline V gene, CDR1 is SQVTM and CDR2 is ANQGSEA. Trimming cost V 1 base and J 2 bases; bases outside gene matches: 1. This CDR3 has 13 residues. The CDR3 region is CSVEVGQQETQYF. DNA of the CDR3: TGCAGCGTTGAAGTGGGACAGCAAGAGACCCAGTACTTC.

V usage is TRBV4-2 and J usage is TRBJ1-3, with D perhaps TRBD1 (6 bases). V was clipped by 0 bases and J by 1 base, with 16 bases between them. This CDR3 contains 18 residues. Per germline, CDR1 LGHNA and CDR2 YNFKEQ. In nucleotides, the CDR3 is TGTGCCAGCAGCCAAGAGGGGGGGGGCGTTGGGTCTGGAAACACCATATATTTT. This translates into CASSQEGGGVGSGNTIYF.

The rearrangement uses TRBV27 and TRBJ2-3; TRBD2 aligns across 11 bases. CDR3 length: 18 residues. The ends lost 3 bases at V and 1 base at J; junction bases unmatched: 9. The V gene's germline CDR1 is MNHEY and CDR2 SMNVEV (reference sequence). CDR3 in amino acids: CASSLVGLAVFRTDTQYF. CDR3 in DNA: TGTGCCAGCAGTTTGGTGGGACTAGCGGTTTTCCGCACAGATACGCAGTATTTT.

The V and J genes are TRBV6-1 and TRBJ2-2, with TRBD2 matching over 16 bases. CDR3 length: 19 residues. Looked up from germline, CDR1 is MNHNS and CDR2 is SASEGT. J gave up 0 bases and V 4 bases, and 5 bases lay outside the gene matches. The CDR3 region has the DNA TGTGCCAGCAGTGCCCCGGGACTAGCGGGGGGGCCGAACACCGGGGAGCTGTTTTTT. As protein: CASSAPGLAGGPNTGELFF.